This T cell receptor (beta chain) was sequenced during a study of response to subunit inactivated influenza vaccine. TCRdb passed the RT-PCR reads through MiXCR, listing each CDR3 protein once. This sample has 200,000 to 250,000 distinct CDR3 sequences, with approximately 12% found just once. The V segment lost 1 base and the J segment 7 bases; nucleotides outside the gene matches: 15. This CDR3 is built from 18 residues. In germline, CDR1 is LNHNV, CDR2 YYDKDF (reference sequence). V is TRBV15 and J is TRBJ2-2; 7 bases agree with TRBD2. The clonotype was recovered from a man aged 45 to 65 who received an inactivated influenza vaccine. Material: non-naive T cells sorted from PBMCs, obtained 14 to 15 days before vaccination. CDR3 region: CATSRGAWGEGRVGELFF. The CDR3 nucleotides read TGTGCCACCAGCAGAGGGGCTTGGGGGGAGGGCCGTGTCGGGGAGCTGTTTTTT.